Listed here are 21 T cell receptor beta chains from one sample, sequenced in a study of CD8 T cells in Susac syndrome. RNA totalling roughly 0.5 to 1 ug underwent reverse transcription with random hexamers. In TCRdb, the immunoSEQ multiplex PCR reads were re-called with MiXCR into one record per CDR3 protein. This sample yields 240,000 or so distinct CDR3 sequences, of which about 95% are seen a single time; about 0.095% belongs to the top ten. The sequencing input was CD4+ T cells from PBMCs. These receptors all come from a human donor with Susac syndrome.

CDR3 nucleotide sequence: TGTGCCAGCAGCGCCCTTAGCGGGAGGCCCGCGGATACGCAGTATTTT. Its protein product is CASSALSGRPADTQYF. The chain carries TRBV9 and TRBJ2-3; 10 bases align to TRBD2. Germline CDR1 and CDR2: SGDLS and YYNGEE. The CDR3 runs to 16 residues. V was clipped by 3 bases and J by 6 bases; unmatched bases: 10. The full variable domain, completed using reference TRBV9 and TRBJ2-3, is DSGVTQTPKHLITATGQRVTLRCSPRSGDLSVYWYQQSLDQGLQFLIQYYNGEERAKGNILERFSAQQFPDLHSELNLSSLELGDSALYFCASSALSGRPADTQYFGPGTRLTVL.

The chain employs TRBV4-2 and TRBJ1-4; no clear D. V lost 2 bases and J 5 bases, leaving 3 bases between the germline ends. The CDR3 runs 12 residues. Germline V CDR1 and CDR2: LGHNA, YNFKEQ. As DNA, the CDR3 is TGTGCCAGCAGCCAACCAAATGAAAAACTGTTTTTT. Translated: CASSQPNEKLFF.

V is TRBV5-1 and J is TRBJ2-7; TRBD1 aligns across 7 bases. This CDR3 region has 14 residues. Per germline, CDR1 SGHRS and CDR2 YFSETQ. The J segment lost 7 bases and the V segment lost 0 bases, leaving 7 bases of the junction unmatched. The CDR3 DNA reads as TGCGCCAGCAGCTTGGGCACAGGGGACGGGGAGCAGTACTTC. Its translation is CASSLGTGDGEQYF.

V and J are TRBV6-5 and TRBJ2-7, with 9 bases identical to TRBD2. The V gene's germline CDR1 is MNHEY and CDR2 SVGAGI. The CDR3 runs 14 residues. With 7 bases clipped from V and 6 bases from J, the junction kept 10 bases outside the gene matches. The CDR3 loop reads CASTRSGRGGEQYF. The CDR3 DNA reads as TGTGCCAGCACCCGTAGCGGGAGAGGCGGCGAGCAGTACTTC.

This clonotype was observed once. This chain links TRBV20-1 with TRBJ2-7; TRBD2 agrees at 15 bases. This CDR3 is 18 amino acids long. V was clipped by 3 bases and J by 0 bases; unmatched bases: 9. Germline lookup yields CDR1 DFQATT and CDR2 SNEGSKA (reference sequence). The CDR3 sequence: CSARRLGLAGGSSYEQYF. The DNA of the CDR3 is TGCAGTGCTAGGAGGCTGGGACTAGCGGGAGGAAGCTCCTACGAGCAGTACTTC.

This chain joins TRBV9 and TRBJ1-2; 10 bases fit TRBD1. CDR3 length: 15 residues. Unmatched junction bases numbered 9, after V lost 3 bases and J lost 7 bases. Germline CDR1 reads SGDLS; CDR2 reads YYNGEE. The CDR3 nucleotides are TGTGCCAGCAGCGCCCCCCAGACAGGGGGCGGTGGCTACACCTTC. It specifies CASSAPQTGGGGYTF. Full variable domain (rest looked up from reference TRBV9 and TRBJ1-2): DSGVTQTPKHLITATGQRVTLRCSPRSGDLSVYWYQQSLDQGLQFLIQYYNGEERAKGNILERFSAQQFPDLHSELNLSSLELGDSALYFCASSAPQTGGGGYTFGSGTRLTVV.

The V call is TRBV11-2, the J call TRBJ2-5; D tentatively fits TRBD1 or TRBD2 (6 bases each). The V gene lost 4 bases and the J gene lost 9 bases, with 24 bases spanning the gap. This CDR3 region has 16 residues. The germline V gene has CDR1 SGHAT and CDR2 FQNNGV. CDR3: CASSSLRGEGATPQYF. The CDR3 nucleotides are TGTGCCAGCAGCTCCCTTAGGGGGGAAGGGGCAACCCCCCAGTACTTC.

This chain joins TRBV27 and TRBJ2-3; 7 bases map to TRBD2. The J segment lost 3 bases and the V segment lost 8 bases, leaving 11 bases of the junction unmatched. Germline CDR1 reads MNHEY; CDR2 reads SMNVEV (reference sequence). CDR3 size: 15 residues. The CDR3 nucleotides read TGTGCCAGCTATAGCCCAACTAGCGTAACAGATACGCAGTATTTT. Translated: CASYSPTSVTDTQYF.

The V call is TRBV30, the J call TRBJ1-5; D unresolved. V dropped 1 base and J dropped 2 bases, with 21 bases sitting between them. Germline lookup yields CDR1 GTSNPN and CDR2 SVGIG (reference sequence). The CDR3 totals 18 residues. As DNA, the CDR3 is TGTGCCTGGAGTGAGGCAGGCCGTTTTACATTAGGCAATCAGCCCCAGCATTTT. Translated, it gives CAWSEAGRFTLGNQPQHF.

The rearrangement links TRBV5-6 to TRBJ1-1; D is unclear. With 2 bases removed from V and 6 bases from J, the gap between germline ends came to 5 bases. In germline, CDR1 is SGHDT, CDR2 YYEEEE. The CDR3 has 11 residues. The CDR3 bases are TGTGCCAGCAGCTTTAACGCTGAAGCTTTCTTT. Residues: CASSFNAEAFF.

This chain uses TRBV12-3 or TRBV12-4 with TRBJ1-1; D remains ambiguous. Trimming cost V 6 bases and J 1 base, with 6 bases left between them. The CDR3 spans 12 residues. CDR3 DNA: TGTGCCAGCAGGATCAAGAACACTGAAGCTTTCTTT. Protein sequence: CASRIKNTEAFF.

As to this clonotype: The junction does not match germline at one end; this may be a read error. The J gene is TRBJ2-7, the V gene TRBV5-1, with 13 bases fitting TRBD2. Germline V lookup: CDR1 SGHRS, CDR2 YFSETQ. The CDR3 totals 14 residues. CDR3 amino acids: CASTRTSGSYEQYF. In DNA, the CDR3 is TGTGCCAGCACTCGGACTAGCGGGAGTTACGAGCAGTACTTC.

The chain is built from TRBV15 and TRBJ1-1, with a tentative D call TRBD1 (6 bases). Germline V gene lookup returns CDR1 LNHNV and CDR2 YYDKDF (reference sequence). Trimming removed 6 bases from V and 5 bases from J, with 13 bases in between. The CDR3 is 13 residues long. DNA of the CDR3: TGTGCCACCAGTGGAAGGGGGAGGACTGAAGCTTTCTTT. It encodes CATSGRGRTEAFF.

This chain connects TRBV20-1 to TRBJ1-1; D is perhaps TRBD1 (5 bases). Trimming cost V 0 bases and J 4 bases, with 18 bases left between them. Germline-derived CDR1 and CDR2 are DFQATT and SNEGSKA (reference sequence). The CDR3 has 16 residues. For the CDR3, the DNA is TGCAGTGCTAGAGATCAGAGGGGATTTACCCCCACTGAAGCTTTCTTT. Its translation: CSARDQRGFTPTEAFF.

A single count supports this clonotype. CDR3: CASARGTENEKLFF. CDR3 DNA: TGTGCCAGCGCACGAGGGACAGAGAATGAAAAACTGTTTTTT. The rearrangement joins TRBV2 to TRBJ1-4, with 7 bases that match TRBD1. Germline assignment: CDR1 SNHLY and CDR2 FYNNEI. CDR3 length equals 14 residues. Trimming cost V 8 bases and J 5 bases; bases outside gene matches: 8. The complete variable domain, with remaining parts taken from reference TRBV2 and TRBJ1-4, reads EPEVTQTPSHQVTQMGQEVILRCVPISNHLYFYWYRQILGQKVEFLVSFYNNEISEKSEIFDDQFSVERPDGSNFTLKIRSTKLEDSAMYFCASARGTENEKLFFGSGTQLSVL.

This clonotype was detected only once. V usage is TRBV12-3 or TRBV12-4 and J usage is TRBJ1-2, with 10 bases that match TRBD1. This CDR3 contains 14 residues. Trimming took 5 bases from V and 7 from J; bases not matched to a gene: 7. CDR3 DNA: TGTGCCAGCAGTCCGGGACAGGGGTACGGTGGCTACACCTTC. Amino acid sequence: CASSPGQGYGGYTF.

This rearrangement joins TRBV30 to TRBJ2-7; 14 nucleotides align to TRBD2. The CDR3 contains 16 residues. Germline-derived CDR1 and CDR2 are GTSNPN and SVGIG (reference sequence). V gave up 7 bases and J gave up 6 bases; unmatched junction bases: 14. The CDR3 sequence: CAFRTSGRNLRGEQYF. The CDR3 DNA reads TGTGCCTTCCGGACTAGCGGGAGGAACTTGCGGGGCGAGCAGTACTTC.

The V and J genes are TRBV12-3 or TRBV12-4 and TRBJ1-5; 7 bases map to TRBD1. This CDR3 has 15 amino acids. The V gene end was trimmed by 3 bases and the J gene end by 7 bases; junction bases not matched to a gene: 9. This CDR3 is CASSFSTGVGQPQHF. The CDR3 nucleotides are TGTGCCAGCAGTTTTAGTACAGGGGTAGGCCAGCCCCAGCATTTT.

Worth noting for this clonotype: One junction end does not reproduce the germline sequence, and a read error may be involved. The CDR3 reads CASSVGTGGNF. The DNA of the CDR3 is TGTGCCAGCAGTGTGGGGACAGGGGGTAACTTC. The chain has TRBV2 and TRBJ2-7; 11 nucleotides line up with TRBD1. The CDR3 consists of 11 residues. CDR1 is SNHLY, CDR2 FYNNEI, per germline.

V gene TRBV7-2 combines with J gene TRBJ2-7; D could derive from TRBD1 or TRBD2 (5 bases each). The germline V and J ends were trimmed by 7 bases and 7 bases, with 20 bases remaining between them. Germline V gene lookup returns CDR1 SGHTA and CDR2 FQGNSA. This CDR3 is 14 amino acids long. CDR3 sequence reads: CASTRPGPTEEQYF. CDR3 DNA: TGTGCCAGCACCCGGCCGGGACCCACCGAGGAGCAGTACTTC.

The genes are TRBV30 and TRBJ2-5; 7 bases fit TRBD2. Germline V gene lookup returns CDR1 GTSNPN and CDR2 SVGIG (reference sequence). J was trimmed by 3 bases and V by 2 bases; bases with no gene match: 9. This CDR3 region has 15 residues. The CDR3 nucleotides are TGTGCCTGGAGTCGAGCGGGGACCACCGAAGAGACCCAGTACTTC. Protein sequence: CAWSRAGTTEETQYF.